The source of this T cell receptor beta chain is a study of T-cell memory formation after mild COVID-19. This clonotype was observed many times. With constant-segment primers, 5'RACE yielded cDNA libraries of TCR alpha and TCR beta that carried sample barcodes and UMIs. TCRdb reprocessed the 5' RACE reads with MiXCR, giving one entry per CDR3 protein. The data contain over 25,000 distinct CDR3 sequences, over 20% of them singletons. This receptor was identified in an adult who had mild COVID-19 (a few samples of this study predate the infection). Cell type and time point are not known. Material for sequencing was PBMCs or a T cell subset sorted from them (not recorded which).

The CDR3 here is CASSLSSSTEQFF. As DNA, the CDR3 is TGTGCCAGCTCACTAAGCTCTAGTACTGAGCAGTTCTTC. The genes are TRBV18 and TRBJ2-1; D remains ambiguous. V shed 4 bases and J shed 9 bases, with 13 bases lying between them. This CDR3 spans 13 amino acids. Germline CDR1 KGHSH, CDR2 LQKENI.